These T cell receptor beta chains were read from a single sample in a study of blood T cell repertoires in COVID-19. Assay used: immunoSEQ multiplex PCR; TCRdb lists only in-frame clones, some missing. The sample contains approximately 91,000 clones, 75% to 85% of which appear only once. Sequences were obtained from peripheral blood. These receptor sequences come from a human donor in a cohort sampled during active COVID-19. Each CDR3 is given with its conserved first and last residue. D genes are given only for firm matches. Clone size is shown for a subset of rows, as once, few, many or a class of expanded clone.

cdr3_nt: TGTGCCAGCAGTTTAATTCAGGGGAGCAATCAGCCCCAGCATTTT
cdr3_aa: CASSLIQGSNQPQHF
j_call: TRBJ1-5
v_call: TRBV27
d_call: NA
clone_size: NA

cdr3_nt: TGTGCCAGCAGTTATGGGCTCGGGACAGTGAACACTGAAGCTTTCTTT
cdr3_aa: CASSYGLGTVNTEAFF
j_call: TRBJ1-1
v_call: TRBV6-5
d_call: TRBD1
clone_size: once

cdr3_nt: TGCGCCAGCAGCTTTGGGACAGGTGGAGGCTACACCTTC
cdr3_aa: CASSFGTGGGYTF
j_call: TRBJ1-2
v_call: TRBV5-1
d_call: TRBD1
clone_size: NA

cdr3_nt: TGTGCCAGCAGCAACTTCGGGTGGAAGACTGAAGCTTTCTTT
cdr3_aa: CASSNFGWKTEAFF
j_call: TRBJ1-1
v_call: TRBV21-1
d_call: NA
clone_size: NA

cdr3_nt: TGTGCCAGCAGCCCTTTACCACGGGCACCCCTCCACTTT
cdr3_aa: CASSPLPRAPLHF
j_call: TRBJ1-6
v_call: TRBV14
d_call: NA
clone_size: NA

cdr3_nt: TGCGCCAGCAGCTCGGGGGGGGTGCCCCAGCAAGAGACCCAGTACTTC
cdr3_aa: CASSSGGVPQQETQYF
j_call: TRBJ2-5
v_call: TRBV5-1
d_call: TRBD2
clone_size: NA

cdr3_nt: TGTGCCAGCAGCTTATTATCGACAGGGGGGGTCGGAGCTTTCTTT
cdr3_aa: CASSLLSTGGVGAFF
j_call: TRBJ1-1
v_call: TRBV11-1
d_call: TRBD1
clone_size: NA

cdr3_nt: TGTGCCACCAGTGATTTGGCGGTACCGGGACAGTTAAGCTCCTATAATTCACCCCTCCACTTT
cdr3_aa: CATSDLAVPGQLSSYNSPLHF
j_call: TRBJ1-6
v_call: TRBV24-1
d_call: TRBD1
clone_size: NA

cdr3_nt: TGTGCCAGCAGTTGGCAGGGTAGCGGCTACACCTTC
cdr3_aa: CASSWQGSGYTF
j_call: TRBJ1-2
v_call: TRBV12-3/TRBV12-4
d_call: NA
clone_size: NA

cdr3_nt: TGTGCCAGCTACTCAGCTTTGGGGGCCGAGCAGTACTTC
cdr3_aa: CASYSALGAEQYF
j_call: TRBJ2-7
v_call: TRBV18
d_call: NA
clone_size: NA

cdr3_nt: TGTGCCAGCAGTTCACTGGGGCCCAATCAGCCCCAGCATTTT
cdr3_aa: CASSSLGPNQPQHF
j_call: TRBJ1-5
v_call: TRBV28
d_call: NA
clone_size: NA

cdr3_nt: TGCAGCGTTGAACCCGGAGGCGGGAGTTACGAGCAGTACTTC
cdr3_aa: CSVEPGGGSYEQYF
j_call: TRBJ2-7
v_call: TRBV29-1
d_call: TRBD2
clone_size: NA

cdr3_nt: TGTGCCAGCAGCTTAATGCCGGGGAATGAGCAGTTCTTC
cdr3_aa: CASSLMPGNEQFF
j_call: TRBJ2-1
v_call: TRBV7-3
d_call: NA
clone_size: NA

cdr3_nt: TGTGCCAGTAGTTCCCTTAATTTCGGGGTCACTGAAGCTTTCTTT
cdr3_aa: CASSSLNFGVTEAFF
j_call: TRBJ1-1
v_call: TRBV19
d_call: NA
clone_size: NA

cdr3_nt: TGTGCCACTAAGCAGGTGGGGCAGGGCGAAGCTTTCTTT
cdr3_aa: CATKQVGQGEAFF
j_call: TRBJ1-1
v_call: TRBV6-5
d_call: NA
clone_size: NA

cdr3_nt: TGTGCCAGCAGCCCGAGGGTCGGTGAGCAGTTCTTC
cdr3_aa: CASSPRVGEQFF
j_call: TRBJ2-1
v_call: TRBV11-2
d_call: NA
clone_size: few

cdr3_nt: TGTGCCAGCAGTTTACCCTTCGGTAGCGGGAACACAGATACGCAGTATTTT
cdr3_aa: CASSLPFGSGNTDTQYF
j_call: TRBJ2-3
v_call: TRBV28
d_call: TRBD2
clone_size: NA

cdr3_nt: TGTGCCAGCAGCCTCGGGACAGGCCATGGCTACACCTTC
cdr3_aa: CASSLGTGHGYTF
j_call: TRBJ1-2
v_call: TRBV3-1/TRBV3-2
d_call: TRBD1
clone_size: NA

cdr3_nt: TGTGCCAGTAGTAGGGGAGGACAGGGATCGAATGAGCAGTTCTTC
cdr3_aa: CASSRGGQGSNEQFF
j_call: TRBJ2-1
v_call: TRBV19
d_call: TRBD1
clone_size: NA

cdr3_nt: TGTGCCAGCAGCCAAGAGGGAAATAGGAACACTGAAGCTTTCTTT
cdr3_aa: CASSQEGNRNTEAFF
j_call: TRBJ1-1
v_call: TRBV6-5
d_call: NA
clone_size: NA

cdr3_nt: TGTGCCAGCAGTGCCCCAGGGAAGACTGAAGCTTTCTTT
cdr3_aa: CASSAPGKTEAFF
j_call: TRBJ1-1
v_call: TRBV25-1
d_call: NA
clone_size: NA

cdr3_nt: TGTGCCAGCATATCGTCTAGCGGGAGTCTTAAAGGGATTAGCACAGATACGCAGTATTTT
cdr3_aa: CASISSSGSLKGISTDTQYF
j_call: TRBJ2-3
v_call: TRBV2
d_call: TRBD2
clone_size: NA

cdr3_nt: TGTGCCAGCAGCTGGCGGGGGGGTTCTAACTATGGCTACACCTTC
cdr3_aa: CASSWRGGSNYGYTF
j_call: TRBJ1-2
v_call: TRBV5-4
d_call: NA
clone_size: NA

cdr3_nt: TGTGCCAGCAGTTCTCCAGGGCAGGCTTCCTACGAGCAGTACTTC
cdr3_aa: CASSSPGQASYEQYF
j_call: TRBJ2-7
v_call: TRBV27
d_call: NA
clone_size: NA

cdr3_nt: TGTGCCAGCAGACCGGGCGGGGACTATGGCTACACCTTC
cdr3_aa: CASRPGGDYGYTF
j_call: TRBJ1-2
v_call: TRBV5-4
d_call: NA
clone_size: NA

cdr3_nt: TGTGCCAGCAGTTACGCAGGGCCCCGATCACCCCTCCACTTT
cdr3_aa: CASSYAGPRSPLHF
j_call: TRBJ1-6
v_call: TRBV6-5
d_call: NA
clone_size: NA

cdr3_nt: TGTGCCAGTACCCCCAAGGGAAGGGGGAACACTGAAGCTTTCTTT
cdr3_aa: CASTPKGRGNTEAFF
j_call: TRBJ1-1
v_call: TRBV19
d_call: NA
clone_size: few

cdr3_nt: TGCGCCAGCAGCCGCATACTAGCGGGAGGTGGGGCCAACGTCCTGACTTTC
cdr3_aa: CASSRILAGGGANVLTF
j_call: TRBJ2-6
v_call: TRBV4-1
d_call: TRBD2
clone_size: NA

cdr3_nt: TGTGCCAGCGGAAGTAGCGGAGGAATGGAGCAGTACTTC
cdr3_aa: CASGSSGGMEQYF
j_call: TRBJ2-7
v_call: TRBV6-5
d_call: NA
clone_size: NA

cdr3_nt: TGTGCCAGCAGTGGTTGGACAGGGGGAAGTGGGGCCAACGTCCTGACTTTC
cdr3_aa: CASSGWTGGSGANVLTF
j_call: TRBJ2-6
v_call: TRBV2
d_call: TRBD1
clone_size: NA

cdr3_nt: TGCGCCAGCAGCTCGGGACAGGGGAAAGAGACCCAGTACTTC
cdr3_aa: CASSSGQGKETQYF
j_call: TRBJ2-5
v_call: TRBV5-1
d_call: TRBD1
clone_size: few

cdr3_nt: TGTGCCAGCAGCTTGTCCACAACCAAAGCTTTCTTT
cdr3_aa: CASSLSTTKAFF
j_call: TRBJ1-1
v_call: TRBV13
d_call: NA
clone_size: NA

cdr3_nt: TGTGCCAGCGTTCAGACTAGCAGCTACAATGAGCAGTTCTTC
cdr3_aa: CASVQTSSYNEQFF
j_call: TRBJ2-1
v_call: TRBV2
d_call: TRBD2
clone_size: NA

cdr3_nt: TGTGCCAGCAGCCTAAGACTGGGTCTGACCCTCCACTTT
cdr3_aa: CASSLRLGLTLHF
j_call: TRBJ1-6
v_call: TRBV3-1/TRBV3-2
d_call: NA
clone_size: NA

cdr3_nt: TGTGCCAGTACCCCCACCCCAGGGCTCTACGAGCAGTACTTC
cdr3_aa: CASTPTPGLYEQYF
j_call: TRBJ2-7
v_call: TRBV19
d_call: NA
clone_size: NA

cdr3_nt: TGTGCCAGTAGTATAGACCTACTAGCGGGAGTTTACGAGCAGTACTTC
cdr3_aa: CASSIDLLAGVYEQYF
j_call: TRBJ2-7
v_call: TRBV19
d_call: TRBD2
clone_size: NA

cdr3_nt: TGTGCCAGCAGCACGGGACACCTGATCAGGACAGATACGCAGTATTTT
cdr3_aa: CASSTGHLIRTDTQYF
j_call: TRBJ2-3
v_call: TRBV14
d_call: NA
clone_size: NA

cdr3_nt: TGTGCCAGTAGTCACCGGGACAGGGGTGGAGGAAACACCATATATTTT
cdr3_aa: CASSHRDRGGGNTIYF
j_call: TRBJ1-3
v_call: TRBV19
d_call: TRBD1
clone_size: NA

cdr3_nt: TGTGCCAGCAGCCAAGATCGGGGGACAGGGGGCTCAGATACGCAGTATTTT
cdr3_aa: CASSQDRGTGGSDTQYF
j_call: TRBJ2-3
v_call: TRBV4-2
d_call: TRBD1
clone_size: NA

cdr3_nt: TGTGCCAGCAGCTTGATGCAGGGGGCGGCCTACGAGCAGTACTTC
cdr3_aa: CASSLMQGAAYEQYF
j_call: TRBJ2-7
v_call: TRBV7-9
d_call: TRBD1
clone_size: NA

cdr3_nt: TGTGCCAGCTCGGGACAGGGGGGCTACGAGCAGTACTTC
cdr3_aa: CASSGQGGYEQYF
j_call: TRBJ2-7
v_call: TRBV18
d_call: TRBD1
clone_size: once

cdr3_nt: TGTGCCAGTATGCAGGACAGTGGCTATGGCTACACCTTC
cdr3_aa: CASMQDSGYGYTF
j_call: TRBJ1-2
v_call: TRBV19
d_call: NA
clone_size: NA